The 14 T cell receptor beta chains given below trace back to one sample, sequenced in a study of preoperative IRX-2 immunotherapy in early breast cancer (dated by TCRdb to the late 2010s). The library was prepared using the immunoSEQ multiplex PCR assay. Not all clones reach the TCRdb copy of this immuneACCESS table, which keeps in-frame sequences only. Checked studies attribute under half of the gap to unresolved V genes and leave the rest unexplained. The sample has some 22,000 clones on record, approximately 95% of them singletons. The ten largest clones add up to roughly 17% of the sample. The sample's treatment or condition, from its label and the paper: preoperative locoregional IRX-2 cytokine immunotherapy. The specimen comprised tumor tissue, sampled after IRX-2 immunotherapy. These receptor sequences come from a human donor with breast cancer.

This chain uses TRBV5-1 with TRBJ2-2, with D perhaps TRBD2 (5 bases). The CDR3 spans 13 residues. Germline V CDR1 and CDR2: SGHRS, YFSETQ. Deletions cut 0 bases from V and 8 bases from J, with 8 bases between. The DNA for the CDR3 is TGCGCCAGCAGCTTGGATAGGGAGGGGGAGCTGTTTTTT. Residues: CASSLDREGELFF.

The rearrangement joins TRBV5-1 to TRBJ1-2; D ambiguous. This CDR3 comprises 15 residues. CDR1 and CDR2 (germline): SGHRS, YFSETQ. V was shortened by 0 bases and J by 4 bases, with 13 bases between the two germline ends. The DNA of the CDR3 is TGCGCCAGCAGCTTGGATAGGGTATCTTTCTATGGCTACACCTTC. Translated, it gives CASSLDRVSFYGYTF.

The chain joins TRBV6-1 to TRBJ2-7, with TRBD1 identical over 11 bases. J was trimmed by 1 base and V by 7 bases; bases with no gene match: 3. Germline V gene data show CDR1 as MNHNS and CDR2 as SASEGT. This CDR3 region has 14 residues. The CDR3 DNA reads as TGTGCCAGCACCCGGGACAGGGGGTCCTACGAGCAGTACTTC. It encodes CASTRDRGSYEQYF.

The DNA for the CDR3 is TGTGCCAGCAGCCCCCGCGAGGGCCCAGATACGCAGTATTTT. It codes for CASSPREGPDTQYF. The chain uses TRBV5-4 and TRBJ2-3, with a tentative D call TRBD2 (5 bases). The CDR3 is 14 amino acids. Germline lookup yields CDR1 SGHNT and CDR2 YYREEE (reference sequence). V lost 4 bases and J lost 4, with 13 bases in between.

CDR3 sequence (DNA): TGTGCCAGCAGTACGGGGCCCTACGAGCAGTACTTC. Its protein is CASSTGPYEQYF. This chain connects TRBV6-5 to TRBJ2-7, with D perhaps TRBD1 or TRBD2 (5 bases each). The ends were cut back, 5 bases at V and 2 bases at J, with 7 bases in the middle. The germline gives CDR1 MNHEY, CDR2 SVGAGI. The CDR3 is made up of 12 amino acids.

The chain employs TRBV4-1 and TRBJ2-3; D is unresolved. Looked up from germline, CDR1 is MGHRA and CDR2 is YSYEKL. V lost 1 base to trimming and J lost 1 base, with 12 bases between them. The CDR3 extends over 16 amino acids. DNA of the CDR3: TGCGCCAGCAGCCAAGTCGGCCGTAAAGGCACAGATACGCAGTATTTT. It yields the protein CASSQVGRKGTDTQYF.

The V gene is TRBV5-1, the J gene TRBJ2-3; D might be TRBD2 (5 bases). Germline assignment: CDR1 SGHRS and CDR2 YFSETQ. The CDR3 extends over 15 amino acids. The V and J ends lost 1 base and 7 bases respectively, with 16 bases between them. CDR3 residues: CASSLITRPPNTQYF. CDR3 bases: TGCGCCAGCAGCTTGATCACTAGGCCCCCAAATACGCAGTATTTT.

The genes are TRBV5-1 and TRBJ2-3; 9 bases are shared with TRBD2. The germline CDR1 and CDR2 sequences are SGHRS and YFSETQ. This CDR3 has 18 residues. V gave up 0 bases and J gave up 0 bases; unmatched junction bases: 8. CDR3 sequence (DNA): TGCGCCAGCAGCTTGGTAGCGGGGGCGGTCTCTAGCACAGATACGCAGTATTTT. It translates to CASSLVAGAVSSTDTQYF.

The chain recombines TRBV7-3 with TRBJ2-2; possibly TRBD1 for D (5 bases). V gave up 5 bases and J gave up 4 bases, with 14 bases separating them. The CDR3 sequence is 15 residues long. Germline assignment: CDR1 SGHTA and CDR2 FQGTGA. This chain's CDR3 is CASSASPDTTGELFF. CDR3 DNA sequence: TGTGCCAGCAGCGCGTCCCCGGACACCACCGGGGAGCTGTTTTTT.

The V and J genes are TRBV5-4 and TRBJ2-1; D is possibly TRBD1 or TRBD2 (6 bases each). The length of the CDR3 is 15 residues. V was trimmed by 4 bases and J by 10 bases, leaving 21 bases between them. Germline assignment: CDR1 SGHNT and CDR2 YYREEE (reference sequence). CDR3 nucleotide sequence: TGTGCCAGCAGCCCCGGCGGGACATCTCCGATCGAGCAGTTCTTC. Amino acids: CASSPGGTSPIEQFF. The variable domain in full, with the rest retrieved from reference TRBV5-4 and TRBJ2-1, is ETGVTQSPTHLIKTRGQQVTLRCSSQSGHNTVSWYQQALGQGPQFIFQYYREEENGRGNFPPRFSGLQFPNYSSELNVNALELDDSALYLCASSPGGTSPIEQFFGPGTRLTVL.

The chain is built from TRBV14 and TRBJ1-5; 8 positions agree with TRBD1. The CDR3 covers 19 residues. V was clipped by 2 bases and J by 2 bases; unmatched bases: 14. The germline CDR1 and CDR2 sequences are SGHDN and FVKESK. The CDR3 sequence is CASSQRTGFFQDRNQPQHF. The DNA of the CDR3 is TGTGCCAGCAGCCAACGGACAGGGTTTTTCCAAGATCGCAATCAGCCCCAGCATTTT.

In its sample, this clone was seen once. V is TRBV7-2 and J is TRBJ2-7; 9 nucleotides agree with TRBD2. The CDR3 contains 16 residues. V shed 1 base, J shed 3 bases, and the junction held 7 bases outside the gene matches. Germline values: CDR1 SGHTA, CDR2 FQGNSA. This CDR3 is CASSLDGTSLFYEQYF. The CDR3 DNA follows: TGTGCCAGCAGCTTAGACGGGACTAGCCTCTTCTACGAGCAGTACTTC.

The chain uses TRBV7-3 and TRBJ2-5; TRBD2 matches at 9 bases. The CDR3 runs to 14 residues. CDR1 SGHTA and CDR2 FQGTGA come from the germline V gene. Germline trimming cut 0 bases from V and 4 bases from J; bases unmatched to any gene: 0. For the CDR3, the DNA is TGTGCCAGCAGCTTAACTAGCGGGGGAGAGACCCAGTACTTC. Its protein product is CASSLTSGGETQYF.

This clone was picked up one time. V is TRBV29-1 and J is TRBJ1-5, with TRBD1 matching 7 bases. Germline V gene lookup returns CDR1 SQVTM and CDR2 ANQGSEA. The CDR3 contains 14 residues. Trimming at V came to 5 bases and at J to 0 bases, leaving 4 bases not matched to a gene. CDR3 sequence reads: CSVLTGASNQPQHF. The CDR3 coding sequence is TGCAGCGTTCTCACAGGGGCTAGCAATCAGCCCCAGCATTTT.